These 9 T cell receptor beta chains were sequenced from one sample in a study of shared clonotypes between healthy human individuals. Generated by immunoSEQ multiplex PCR, the TCRdb table keeps only in-frame clones and is missing some. The sample holds 450,000 to 600,000 clones, about four fifths seen once. Sequencing input: PBMCs. The receptors here all came from a woman aged 40-49 years in good health. Some clones in this sample may be carry-over from other donors' samples.

The sample holds a few counts of this clone. The chain joins TRBV6-1 to TRBJ1-5; possibly TRBD1 for D (5 bases). Germline V lookup: CDR1 MNHNS, CDR2 SASEGT. Between the trimmed V and J ends, which lost 7 bases and 4 bases, there was a span of 14 bases. CDR3 length equals 14 residues. The CDR3: CASTTPGPNQPQHF. CDR3 sequence (DNA): TGTGCCAGCACAACCCCAGGGCCGAATCAGCCCCAGCATTTT.

The genes are TRBV18 and TRBJ1-1, with unresolved D. This CDR3 is built from 16 residues. V gave up 2 bases and J gave up 1 base, with 14 bases separating them. Germline V gene lookup returns CDR1 KGHSH and CDR2 LQKENI. CDR3 nucleotide sequence: TGTGCCAGCTCACCAGGGGTGACCTGGCGGAACACTGAAGCTTTCTTT. This encodes CASSPGVTWRNTEAFF.

The CDR3 is CASSQDFRGGRPQHF. CDR3 nucleotides: TGCGCCAGCAGCCAAGATTTTCGGGGGGGCCGGCCCCAGCATTTT. The chain links TRBV4-1 to TRBJ1-5; tentative D call: TRBD1 (6 bases). This CDR3 contains 15 residues. Germline V gene lookup returns CDR1 MGHRA and CDR2 YSYEKL. V was clipped by 0 bases and J by 9 bases, with 15 bases between them.

This rearrangement joins TRBV11-1 to TRBJ2-3, with 8 bases fitting TRBD2. V lost 1 base, J lost 2 bases, and 11 bases stayed unmatched. The CDR3 runs 18 residues. Germline lookup yields CDR1 SGHAT and CDR2 FQDESV (reference sequence). The CDR3 sequence: CASSLGTSGLQSTDTQYF. The CDR3 coding sequence is TGTGCCAGCAGCTTAGGTACTAGCGGACTACAATCCACAGATACGCAGTATTTT.

This clone was detected only a few times. The chain employs TRBV30 and TRBJ2-5; the D gene is possibly TRBD2 (6 bases). Germline CDR1 reads GTSNPN; CDR2 reads SVGIG (reference sequence). This CDR3 has 13 residues. V lost 7 bases to trimming and J lost 3 bases, with 15 bases between them. CDR3 in DNA: TGTGCCTACCTCCTAGCGCCCGAAGAGACCCAGTACTTC. Translating gives CAYLLAPEETQYF.

Concerning this clone: One junction end disagrees with the germline gene, perhaps due to a read error. The chain uses TRBV7-8 and TRBJ2-5; D possibly corresponds to TRBD2 (6 bases). This CDR3 is built from 13 residues. CDR1 and CDR2 from the germline V gene are SGHVS and FQNEAQ. CDR3 protein: CASRAQGLGKTHF. The CDR3 DNA reads as TGTGCCAGCAGGGCGCAGGGACTGGGCAAGACGCACTTC. Looking up the rest from reference TRBV7-8 and TRBJ2-5 gives the full variable domain: GAGVSQSPRYKVAKRGQDVALRCDPISGHVSLFWYQQALGQGPEFLTYFQNEAQLDKSGLPSDRFFAERPEGSVSTLKIQRTQQEDSAVYLCASRAQGLGKTHFGPGTRLLVL.

Only a few counts were recorded for this clone. This chain joins TRBV30 and TRBJ1-3, with no clear D. The length of the CDR3 is 11 residues. Looked up from germline, CDR1 is GTSNPN and CDR2 is SVGIG (reference sequence). The V end lost 3 bases, the J end lost 6 bases, and 6 bases lay between the germline ends. CDR3 in DNA: TGTGCCTGGAGAAATGAAAACACCATATATTTT. Its translation: CAWRNENTIYF.

Comment on this clone: This sample also contains other DNA sequences that code for the same CDR3. This rearrangement joins TRBV7-9 to TRBJ1-1; no definite D call. Per the germline V gene, CDR1 is SEHNR and CDR2 is FQNEAQ (reference sequence). Between the trimmed V and J ends, which lost 3 bases and 1 base, there was a span of 6 bases. This CDR3 is built from 13 residues. The CDR3 here is CASSLSGNTEAFF. CDR3 nucleotides: TGTGCCAGCAGCTTGTCAGGGAACACTGAAGCTTTCTTT.

The V and J genes are TRBV10-3 and TRBJ2-3; 11 bases are shared with TRBD2. CDR3 length: 15 amino acids. V lost 6 bases to trimming and J lost 3 bases; unmatched junction nucleotides: 5. Germline CDR1 and CDR2: ENHRY and SYGVKD. CDR3 sequence reads: CAIRAGTSGTDTQYF. CDR3 nucleotide sequence: TGTGCCATCAGAGCCGGGACTAGCGGAACAGATACGCAGTATTTT.